The clone carrying this TCR beta chain came up once. Its antigen is unidentified. Antigen-specific CD4+ T cells were first expanded with viral peptide pools by the ViraFEST assay and only then sequenced. Cells that had been cultured for roughly 9 days were the source of isolated CD4+ T cells. All vaccine recipients tested negative for nucleocapsid antibodies and had never contracted SARS-CoV-2 infection. Supplemented with approximately 10 IU/ml IL-2 and 9.5 to 10 ug/ml peptides, two million PBMC per well were kept in culture. Half of the medium was exchanged for IL-2 medium on both days 3 and 7. CDR3 size: 16 residues. Germline V gene data show CDR1 as LNHDA and CDR2 as SQIVND (reference sequence). V was pared by 5 bases and J by 0 bases, with 7 bases of the junction left unmatched. The data originate from a study of vaccination effects on CD4 cells after COVID-19. The overall study: Vaccine administered to participants consisted of two doses of either BNT162b2 or mRNA-1273.

General study results and limits: At late timepoints after vaccination, vaccine- and infection-induced clones shrank markedly.

Profiling relied on immunoSEQ multiplex PCR, and the TCRdb table lists in-frame clones only, not all of them. The sample includes approximately 44,000 clones, about two thirds of them seen just once. V usage is TRBV19 and J usage is TRBJ2-7; TRBD1 aligns across 10 bases. Material: CD4+ T cells from PBMCs cultured with HCoV-OC43 spike peptides, obtained before COVID-19 vaccination. As for subset: HCoV-OC43 spike overlapping peptide pool stimulation. This clonotype was obtained from a human donor who received a COVID-19 vaccine. The CDR3 nucleotides are TGTGCCAGTAGTCCTCGGGGACAGGGGTTCTCCTACGAGCAGTACTTC. This codes for CASSPRGQGFSYEQYF.